The text below deals with one TCR beta chain. Its antigen is not yet known. Base qualities were left out, and no much larger clone turns up one base away. The data originate from a study of metastatic and nonmetastatic thyroid tumors (TCRdb year 2020). Study-level background: For patients with malignant and with benign thyroid disease, the researchers compared repertoires between peripheral blood samples and tumor or nodule tissue samples.

No patient had received any treatment before thyroid surgery. Using T-cell receptor beta sequencing, the researchers looked back retrospectively at clinical samples from patients, gathered between about 2011 and 2019. What the study reported, not specific to this receptor: In both blood and tumor samples, TCR beta diversity was reported to be significantly higher in malignant tumors than in benign nodules.

The library was built by means of PCR. Sequencing took place on an Illumina HiSeq 4000. The TCR beta-chain CDR3 region of each patient was profiled by high-throughput sequencing. In the authors' own workflow: The researchers built a classifier to tell apart papillary thyroid cancer patients with distant metastasis, based on CDR3 differences among clinicopathological groups. To measure repertoire diversity the researchers used the Shannon index, while the Morisita-Horn index served to gauge how similar the tumor and blood repertoires were. TCRdb passed the public sequencing reads through fastp at Q25 and MiXCR, retaining productive beta sequences. TCRdb, not the original authors, processed these V and J calls. The sample includes some 11,000 clones, with approximately 32% observed a single time. Roughly 11% of the sample is held by the ten biggest clonotypes. The sample consisted of tumor tissue. This sequence originates from a female donor with papillary thyroid cancer or a benign thyroid nodule (not recorded which). Some clones in this sample may be carry-over from other donors' samples.

CDR3 sequence: CASTSGQGAREQYF. The DNA sequence is as follows: TGTGCCAGCACCTCGGGACAGGGGGCGCGGGAGCAGTACTTC. The receptor chain draws on TRBV12-3 or TRBV12-4 and TRBJ2-7, with 12 junctional bases fitting TRBD1. V is trimmed back by 7 bases and J by 7 bases, and the junction contains 8 bases that no gene match accounts for. Including cysteine and phenylalanine, the CDR3 has 14 amino acids. The read is trimmed to its CDR3 DNA, 42 bases read in frame from base 1.